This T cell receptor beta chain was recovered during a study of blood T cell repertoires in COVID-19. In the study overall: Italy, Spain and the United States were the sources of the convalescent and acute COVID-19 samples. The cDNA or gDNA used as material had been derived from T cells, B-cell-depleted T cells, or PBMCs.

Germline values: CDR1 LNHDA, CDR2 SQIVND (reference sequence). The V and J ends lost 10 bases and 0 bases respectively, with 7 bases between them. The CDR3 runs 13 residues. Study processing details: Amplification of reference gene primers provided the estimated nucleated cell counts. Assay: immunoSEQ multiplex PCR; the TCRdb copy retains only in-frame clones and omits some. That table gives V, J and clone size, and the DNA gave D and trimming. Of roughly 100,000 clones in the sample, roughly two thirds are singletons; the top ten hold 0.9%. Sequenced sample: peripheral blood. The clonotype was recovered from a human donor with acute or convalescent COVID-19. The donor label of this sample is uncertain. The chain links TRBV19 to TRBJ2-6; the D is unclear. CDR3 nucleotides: TGTGCCACCCGCAGCTCTGGGGCCAACGTCCTGACTTTC. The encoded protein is CATRSSGANVLTF.